The 13 T cell receptor beta chains below were found in one sample sequenced in a study of Ad26.COV2.S vaccination and SARS-CoV-2 variants. Indicated treatment: 19 received Ad26.COV2.S at low or high dose, single or two shots; 5 received placebo; per-sample allocation not given. Specimen acquisition occurred on day 63 following the initial vaccine or placebo injection. TCRdb's table, derived via immunoSEQ multiplex PCR, lists solely in-frame clones and lacks some. The table lists about 680,000 clones, more than 80% of them singletons. The sample was peripheral blood, taken in a trial of Ad26.COV2.S vaccine versus placebo. The origin of the receptors is a person between 18 and 60 years old who received the Ad26.COV2.S COVID-19 vaccine or a placebo.

The chain uses TRBV6-2 or TRBV6-3 and TRBJ1-1; D gene ambiguous. From germline, CDR1 is MNHEY and CDR2 SVGEGT. V shed 0 bases and J shed 5 bases, with 7 bases lying between them. This CDR3 is 13 amino acids long. This CDR3 reads CASSYSRWTEAFF. The CDR3 nucleotides are TGTGCCAGCAGTTACTCCCGGTGGACTGAAGCTTTCTTT.

This chain uses TRBV7-2 with TRBJ2-5; D is uncertain. Germline loops: CDR1 SGHTA, CDR2 FQGNSA. With 1 base removed from V and 6 bases from J, the gap between germline ends came to 6 bases. The CDR3 consists of 12 residues. Here the CDR3 reads CASSLGAQTQYF. The DNA for the CDR3 is TGTGCCAGCAGCTTAGGGGCCCAGACCCAGTACTTC. The full variable domain, completed using reference TRBV7-2 and TRBJ2-5, is GAGVSQSPSNKVTEKGKDVELRCDPISGHTALYWYRQSLGQGLEFLIYFQGNSAPDKSGLPSDRFSAERTGGSVSTLTIQRTQQEDSAVYLCASSLGAQTQYFGPGTRLLVL.

CDR3 sequence: CASSWDLGGRGYTF. The CDR3 bases are TGTGCCAGCAGCTGGGATTTGGGGGGCCGAGGCTACACCTTC. The chain combines TRBV5-4 with TRBJ1-2; perhaps TRBD1 as D (6 bases). The CDR3 covers 14 residues. Germline loops: CDR1 SGHNT, CDR2 YYREEE (reference sequence). Between the trimmed V and J ends, which lost 3 bases and 8 bases, there was a span of 17 bases.

This chain links TRBV5-6 with TRBJ1-1; D possibly corresponds to TRBD1 (5 bases). The CDR3 consists of 13 residues. Deletions cut 4 bases from V and 5 bases from J, with 12 bases between. From germline, CDR1 is SGHDT and CDR2 YYEEEE. In nucleotides, the CDR3 is TGTGCCAGCAGCGAAGGTGGGGCGACTGAAGCTTTCTTT. This sequence encodes CASSEGGATEAFF.

V and J are TRBV18 and TRBJ2-5, with D perhaps matching TRBD2 (6 bases). The V gene lost 5 bases and the J gene lost 2 bases, with 9 bases spanning the gap. CDR3 size: 13 residues. CDR1 and CDR2 (germline): KGHSH, LQKENI. Here the CDR3 reads CASSEGLQETQYF. The CDR3 region has the DNA TGTGCCAGCTCAGAGGGACTGCAAGAGACCCAGTACTTC.

The chain links TRBV4-3 to TRBJ1-2; the D gene is possibly TRBD1 (5 bases). The CDR3 length is 15 residues. Germline lookup yields CDR1 LGHNA and CDR2 YSLEER. V was trimmed by 1 base and J by 4 bases, leaving 13 bases between them. The CDR3 DNA sequence: TGCGCCAGCAGCCAAGGAGCGGGGCACGGCTATGGCTACACCTTC. Protein sequence: CASSQGAGHGYGYTF.

This clone has only one observation. This chain connects TRBV11-2 to TRBJ2-4, with D possibly being TRBD1 (7 bases). The V end was cut by 5 bases, the J end by 3 bases, with 20 bases between. The CDR3 extends over 17 amino acids. Germline V gene sequence: CDR1 SGHAT, CDR2 FQNNGV. In DNA, the CDR3 is TGTGCCAGCAGCGGAGTCGGGGCAGGGGGGAACAAAAACATTCAGTACTTC. Its translation is CASSGVGAGGNKNIQYF.

The V and J genes are TRBV27 and TRBJ2-7; unclear D gene. Looked up from germline, CDR1 is MNHEY and CDR2 is SMNVEV (reference sequence). V was pared by 4 bases and J by 3 bases, with 7 bases between. This CDR3 has 12 amino acids. In DNA form, the CDR3 reads TGTGCCAGCAGTTCCCCCAGCTACGAGCAGTACTTC. Translation: CASSSPSYEQYF.

The chain uses TRBV6-2 or TRBV6-3 and TRBJ1-1, with D unresolved. V lost 4 bases and J 0 bases, leaving 9 bases between the germline ends. This CDR3 comprises 14 residues. Germline CDR1 and CDR2: MNHEY and SVGEGT. CDR3: CASSLAVMNTEAFF. CDR3 DNA: TGTGCCAGCAGTTTAGCGGTTATGAACACTGAAGCTTTCTTT.

V and J are TRBV6-5 and TRBJ2-1; 11 bases map to TRBD2. Germline lookup yields CDR1 MNHEY and CDR2 SVGAGI. The CDR3 totals 15 residues. J lost 5 bases, V lost 6 bases, and 6 bases had no gene match. In DNA, the CDR3 is TGTGCCAGCAGCATCGGACTAGCGGGTGACAATGAGCAGTTCTTC. As protein: CASSIGLAGDNEQFF.

The chain couples TRBV7-2 to TRBJ2-2; the match to TRBD2 covers 9 bases. With 3 bases clipped from V and 4 bases from J, the junction kept 15 bases outside the gene matches. CDR1 and CDR2 from the germline V gene are SGHTA and FQGNSA. There are 19 residues in the CDR3. The CDR3 DNA sequence: TGTGCCAGCAGCTTCTTCACAGGCGGGAGGGCCCGGAGCACCGGGGAGCTGTTTTTT. Its protein product is CASSFFTGGRARSTGELFF.

The V call is TRBV7-9, the J call TRBJ1-6; 7 positions agree with TRBD1. This CDR3 spans 17 amino acids. Germline trimming cut 5 bases from V and 0 bases from J; bases unmatched to any gene: 7. CDR1 and CDR2 from the germline V gene are SEHNR and FQNEAQ (reference sequence). Written as DNA, the CDR3 is TGTGCCAGCAGCGCGGGACAGTCAAACTCCTATAATTCACCCCTCCACTTT. The encoded protein is CASSAGQSNSYNSPLHF.

This chain uses TRBV11-3 with TRBJ2-1; the match to TRBD2 covers 7 bases. Trimming at V came to 2 bases and at J to 2 bases, leaving 3 bases not matched to a gene. Germline loops: CDR1 SGHNT, CDR2 YENEEA. The CDR3 covers 15 residues. The DNA of the CDR3 is TGTGCCAGCAGCTTAACGGGGGGTACCTACAATGAGCAGTTCTTC. It is translated as CASSLTGGTYNEQFF.